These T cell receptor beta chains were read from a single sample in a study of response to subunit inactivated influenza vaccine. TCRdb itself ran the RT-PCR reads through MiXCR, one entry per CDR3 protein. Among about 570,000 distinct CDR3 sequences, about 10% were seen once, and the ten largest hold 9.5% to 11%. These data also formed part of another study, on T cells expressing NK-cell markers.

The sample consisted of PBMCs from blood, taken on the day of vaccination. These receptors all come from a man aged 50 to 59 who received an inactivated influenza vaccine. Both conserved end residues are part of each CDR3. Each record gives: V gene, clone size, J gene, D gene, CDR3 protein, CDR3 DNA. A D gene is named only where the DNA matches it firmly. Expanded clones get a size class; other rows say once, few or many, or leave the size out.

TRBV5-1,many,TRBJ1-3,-,CASSLGTSYSSGNTIYF,TGCGCCAGCAGCTTGGGCACCTCCTACAGCTCTGGAAACACCATATATTTT
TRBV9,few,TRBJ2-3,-,CASSGPSTDTQYF,TGTGCCAGCAGCGGACCTAGCACAGATACGCAGTATTTT
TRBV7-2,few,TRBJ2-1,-,CASSQTATSSYNEQFF,TGTGCCAGCAGCCAGACTGCGACTAGCTCCTACAATGAGCAGTTCTTC
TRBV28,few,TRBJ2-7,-,CASSNFRDSSYEQYF,TGTGCCAGCAGTAACTTCCGGGACTCTTCCTACGAGCAGTACTTC
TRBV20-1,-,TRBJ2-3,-,CSASRQSDTQYF,TGCAGTGCTAGCCGACAGTCAGATACGCAGTATTTT
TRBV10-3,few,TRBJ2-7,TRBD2,CATHSGRGSYEQYF,TGTGCGACCCATAGCGGGAGGGGCTCCTACGAGCAGTACTTC
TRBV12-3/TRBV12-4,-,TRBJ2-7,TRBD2,CASRLQAGGLREQYF,TGTGCCAGCAGATTACAGGCGGGGGGGCTGAGGGAGCAGTACTTC
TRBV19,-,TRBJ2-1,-,CASSIDGGPYNEQFF,TGTGCCAGTAGTATTGACGGTGGGCCCTACAATGAGCAGTTCTTC
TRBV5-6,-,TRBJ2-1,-,CASSLALSTIVLNEQFF,TGTGCCAGCAGCTTGGCCCTGAGCACCATAGTACTTAATGAGCAGTTCTTC
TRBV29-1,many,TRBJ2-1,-,CSVGSDYLTQFF,TGCAGCGTTGGTAGCGACTACCTTACCCAGTTCTTC
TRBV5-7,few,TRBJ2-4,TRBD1,CASSLRTGGSKNIQYF,TGTGCCAGCAGCCTCCGGACAGGGGGCTCCAAAAACATTCAGTACTTC
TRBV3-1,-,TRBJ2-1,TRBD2,CASRLAGVVNEQFF,TGTGCCAGCCGACTAGCGGGAGTGGTGAATGAGCAGTTCTTC
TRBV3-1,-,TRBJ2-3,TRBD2,CASSQDQVAGGHTDTQYF,TGTGCCAGCAGCCAAGATCAAGTCGCGGGGGGACACACAGATACGCAGTATTTT
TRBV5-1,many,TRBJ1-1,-,CASSLAGQGTRSTEAFF,TGCGCCAGCAGCTTGGCGGGCCAGGGGACGCGGTCCACTGAAGCTTTCTTT
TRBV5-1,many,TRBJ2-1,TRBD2,CASSPTGTSPNEQFF,TGCGCCAGCAGCCCGACCGGGACTAGTCCAAATGAGCAGTTCTTC
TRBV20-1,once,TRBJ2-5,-,CSPTIRAKRTQYF,TGCAGTCCCACAATTAGGGCTAAGAGAACCCAGTACTTC
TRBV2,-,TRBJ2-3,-,CASRLDSFTDTQYF,TGTGCCAGCAGGCTGGACAGCTTCACAGATACGCAGTATTTT
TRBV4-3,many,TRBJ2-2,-,CASSQDSVTVTGELFF,TGCGCCAGCAGCCAAGATTCGGTGACAGTCACCGGGGAGCTGTTTTTT
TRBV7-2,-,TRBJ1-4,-,CASSLDGLNLEKLFF,TGTGCCAGCAGCTTAGACGGCCTCAATCTTGAAAAACTGTTTTTT
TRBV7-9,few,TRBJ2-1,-,CASSLSASLGYNEQFF,TGTGCCAGCAGCTTATCTGCCAGCTTGGGCTACAATGAGCAGTTCTTC
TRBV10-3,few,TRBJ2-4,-,CAISEVAGSLAKNIQYF,TGTGCCATCAGTGAAGTGGCAGGTTCGCTAGCCAAAAACATTCAGTACTTC
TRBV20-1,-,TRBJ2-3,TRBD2,CCARGGLAGTGTDTQYF,TGCTGCGCTAGAGGGGGGCTAGCGGGAACGGGAACAGATACGCAGTATTTT
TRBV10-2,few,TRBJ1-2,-,CASRGSGANYGYTF,TGCGCCAGCAGAGGTTCAGGGGCTAACTATGGCTACACCTTC
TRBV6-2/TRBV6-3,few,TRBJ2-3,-,CASSYSWPLGDTQYF,TGTGCCAGCAGTTACTCGTGGCCTCTAGGAGATACGCAGTATTTT
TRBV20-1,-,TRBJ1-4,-,CSARAGGPGKLFF,TGCAGTGCTAGAGCGGGGGGCCCTGGAAAACTGTTTTTT
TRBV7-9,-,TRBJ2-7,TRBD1,CASSLVGWQGAHEQYF,TGTGCCAGCAGCTTAGTGGGGTGGCAGGGGGCCCACGAGCAGTACTTC
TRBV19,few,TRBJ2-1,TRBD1,CASSIGFRTGVNEQFF,TGTGCCAGTAGTATAGGTTTTCGGACAGGGGTAAATGAGCAGTTCTTC
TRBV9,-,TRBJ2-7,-,CASSVGPGSYEQYF,TGTGCCAGCAGCGTAGGCCCCGGGAGTTACGAGCAGTACTTC
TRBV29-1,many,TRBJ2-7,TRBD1,CSVTGTGNSYEQYF,TGCAGCGTCACCGGGACAGGCAACTCCTACGAGCAGTACTTC
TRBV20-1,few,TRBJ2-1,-,CSARDPGRGPYNEQFF,TGCAGTGCTAGAGACCCCGGCAGGGGCCCCTACAATGAGCAGTTCTTC
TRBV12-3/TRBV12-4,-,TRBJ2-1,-,CASSFDFYSYNEQFF,TGTGCCAGCAGTTTTGACTTCTACTCCTACAATGAGCAGTTCTTC
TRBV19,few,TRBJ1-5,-,CASSFRGESNQPQHF,TGTGCCAGTAGTTTCCGTGGGGAGAGCAATCAGCCCCAGCATTTT
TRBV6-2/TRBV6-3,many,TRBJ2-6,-,CASSYSIPRVPPSGANVLTF,TGTGCCAGCAGTTACTCGATACCAAGGGTACCCCCTTCTGGGGCCAACGTCCTGACTTTC
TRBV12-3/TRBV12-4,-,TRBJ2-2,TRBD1,CASSLSWLGKGGPTGELFF,TGTGCCAGCAGTTTATCGTGGTTGGGGAAAGGGGGCCCCACCGGGGAGCTGTTTTTT
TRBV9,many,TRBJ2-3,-,CASSVDLLSTDTQYF,TGTGCCAGCAGCGTAGATCTGCTTAGCACAGATACGCAGTATTTT
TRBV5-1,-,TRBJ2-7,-,CASSLDVEGEQYF,TGCGCCAGCAGCTTGGACGTAGAGGGCGAGCAGTACTTC
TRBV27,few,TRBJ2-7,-,CATRGGTYEQYF,TGTGCCACTCGGGGTGGGACCTACGAGCAGTACTTC
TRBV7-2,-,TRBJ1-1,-,CASSPLYSNTEAFF,TGTGCCAGCAGCCCCCTGTATAGCAACACTGAAGCTTTCTTT
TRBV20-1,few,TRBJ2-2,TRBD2,CSARVPGLATWTGELFF,TGCAGTGCTAGAGTCCCGGGACTAGCGACTTGGACCGGGGAGCTGTTTTTT
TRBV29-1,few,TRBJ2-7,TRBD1,CSVEGQGAREQYF,TGCAGCGTTGAGGGACAGGGGGCGCGCGAGCAGTACTTC
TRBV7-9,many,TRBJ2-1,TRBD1,CASSTLPGTGDNEQFF,TGTGCCAGCAGCACGCTCCCCGGGACAGGGGACAATGAGCAGTTCTTC
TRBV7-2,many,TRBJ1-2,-,CASSHINTGTPNYGYTF,TGTGCCAGCAGCCATATAAACACCGGGACACCAAACTATGGCTACACCTTC
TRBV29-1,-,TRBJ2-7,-,CSVWGHKTGDYEQYF,TGCAGCGTGTGGGGGCATAAGACGGGGGATTACGAGCAGTACTTC
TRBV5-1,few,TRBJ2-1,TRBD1,CASTTVPGQGPSSYNEQFF,TGCGCCAGCACCACCGTCCCGGGACAGGGGCCGAGCTCCTACAATGAGCAGTTCTTC
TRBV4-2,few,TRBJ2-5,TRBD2,CASSQSSSGGRETQYF,TGTGCCAGCAGCCAATCCTCTAGCGGGGGCCGGGAGACCCAGTACTTC
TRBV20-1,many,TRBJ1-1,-,CSAREGASNTEAFF,TGCAGTGCTAGGGAAGGGGCCTCGAACACTGAAGCTTTCTTT